This T cell receptor beta chain came from a study of cytomegalovirus exposure and HLA in healthy donors. At the level of the study: Sequencing of about 179 million T cells in an earlier analysis found around 100 million unique TCR beta sequences. Study observations and caveats: Analysis was carried out at a later point, and it linked a missense DCLRE1C variant to TCR beta V- and J-gene trimming. As a later analysis showed, several of the most significant clusters appeared to be linked to common viral pathogens.

Healthy bone marrow donors formed the donor group. About this clone: The antigen remains unidentified.

Trimming took 6 bases from V and 5 from J, leaving 15 bases between them. This CDR3 region has 14 residues. Looked up from germline, CDR1 is MNHEY and CDR2 is SVGAGI. This PCR relied on a set of 60 Vbeta primers and 13 Jbeta primers. The repertoire was sequenced with immunoSEQ multiplex PCR; TCRdb's copy has only in-frame clones and lacks some. The repertoire holds around 180,000 clones, with around three quarters as singletons. The source material was PBMCs. The chain joins TRBV6-5 to TRBJ2-3, with a tentative D call TRBD1 (7 bases). This receptor was taken from a man aged 40-49 years in good health and CMV-seronegative. The CDR3 reads CASRPTGRKDTQYF. The CDR3 DNA is TGTGCCAGCAGACCGACAGGGAGGAAAGATACGCAGTATTTT.